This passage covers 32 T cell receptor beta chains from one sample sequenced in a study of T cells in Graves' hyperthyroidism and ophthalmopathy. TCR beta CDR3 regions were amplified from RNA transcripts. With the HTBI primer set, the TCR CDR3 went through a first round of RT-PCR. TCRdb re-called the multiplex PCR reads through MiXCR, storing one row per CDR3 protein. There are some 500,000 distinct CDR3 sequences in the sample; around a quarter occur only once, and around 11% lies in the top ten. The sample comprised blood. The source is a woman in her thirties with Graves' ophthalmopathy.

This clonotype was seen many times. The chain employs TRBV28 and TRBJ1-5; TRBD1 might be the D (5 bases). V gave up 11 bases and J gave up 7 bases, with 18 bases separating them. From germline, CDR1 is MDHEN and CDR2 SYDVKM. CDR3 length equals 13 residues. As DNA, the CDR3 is TGTGCCGCGCTGCCAGGGTCGGGACAGCCCCAGCATTTT. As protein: CAALPGSGQPQHF.

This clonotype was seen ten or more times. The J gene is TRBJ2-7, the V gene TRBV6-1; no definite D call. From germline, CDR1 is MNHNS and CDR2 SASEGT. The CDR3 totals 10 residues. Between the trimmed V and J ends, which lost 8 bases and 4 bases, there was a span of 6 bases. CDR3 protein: CASSGYEQYF. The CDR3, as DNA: TGTGCCAGCTCCGGTTACGAGCAGTACTTC.

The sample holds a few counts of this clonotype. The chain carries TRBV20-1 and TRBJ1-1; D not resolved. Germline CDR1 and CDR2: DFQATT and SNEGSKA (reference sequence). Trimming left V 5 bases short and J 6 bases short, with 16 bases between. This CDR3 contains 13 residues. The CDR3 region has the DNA TGCAGTGCTTTTGGGCCGGTGAGGGCTGAAGCTTTCTTT. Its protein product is CSAFGPVRAEAFF.

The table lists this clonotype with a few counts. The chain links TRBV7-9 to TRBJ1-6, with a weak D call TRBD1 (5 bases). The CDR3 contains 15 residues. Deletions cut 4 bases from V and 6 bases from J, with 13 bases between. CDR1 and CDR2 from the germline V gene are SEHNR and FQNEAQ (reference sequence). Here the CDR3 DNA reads TGTGCCAGCAGCTCCCCCGACAGCGCTAATTCACCCCTCCACTTT. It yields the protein CASSSPDSANSPLHF.

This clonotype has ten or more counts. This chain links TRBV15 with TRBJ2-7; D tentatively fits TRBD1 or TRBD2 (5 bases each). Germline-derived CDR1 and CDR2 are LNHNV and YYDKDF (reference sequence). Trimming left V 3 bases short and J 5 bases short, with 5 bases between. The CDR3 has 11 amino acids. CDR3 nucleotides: TGTGCCACCAGCAGGGGGGACGAGCAGTACTTC. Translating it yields CATSRGDEQYF.

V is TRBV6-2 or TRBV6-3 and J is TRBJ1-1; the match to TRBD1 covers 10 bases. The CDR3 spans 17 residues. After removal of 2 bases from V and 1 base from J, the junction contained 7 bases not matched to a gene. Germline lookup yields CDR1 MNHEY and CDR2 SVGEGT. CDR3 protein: CASSYMAGQGENTEAFF. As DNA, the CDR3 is TGTGCCAGCAGTTACATGGCCGGACAGGGGGAGAACACTGAAGCTTTCTTT.

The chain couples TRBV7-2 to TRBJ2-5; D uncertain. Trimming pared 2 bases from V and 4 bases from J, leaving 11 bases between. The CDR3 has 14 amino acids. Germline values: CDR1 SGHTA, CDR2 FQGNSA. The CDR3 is CASSLSQDAETQYF. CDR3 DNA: TGTGCCAGCAGCTTAAGTCAGGACGCAGAGACCCAGTACTTC.

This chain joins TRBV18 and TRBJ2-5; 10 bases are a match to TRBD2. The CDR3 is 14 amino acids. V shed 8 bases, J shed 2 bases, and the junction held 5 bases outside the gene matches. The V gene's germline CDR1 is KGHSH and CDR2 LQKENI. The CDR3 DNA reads TGTGCCAGCCTTGGACTAGCGGCACAAGAGACCCAGTACTTC. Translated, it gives CASLGLAAQETQYF.

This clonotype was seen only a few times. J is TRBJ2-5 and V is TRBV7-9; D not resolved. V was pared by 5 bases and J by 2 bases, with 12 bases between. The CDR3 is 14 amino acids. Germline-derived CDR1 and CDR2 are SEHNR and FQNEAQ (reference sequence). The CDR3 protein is CASSPPAAQETQYF. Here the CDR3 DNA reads TGTGCCAGCAGCCCTCCGGCCGCACAAGAGACCCAGTACTTC.

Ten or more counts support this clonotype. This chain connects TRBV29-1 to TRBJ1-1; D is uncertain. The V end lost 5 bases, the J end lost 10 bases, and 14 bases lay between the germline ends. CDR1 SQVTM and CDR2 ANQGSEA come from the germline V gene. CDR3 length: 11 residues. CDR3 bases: TGCAGCGTTTATACTGGGAATGGAGCTTTCTTT. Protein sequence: CSVYTGNGAFF.

CDR3 nucleotides: TGCGCCAGCAGCGGGGGGGGACAGCGGGACATTCAGTACTTC. Translating it yields CASSGGGQRDIQYF. The genes are TRBV5-1 and TRBJ2-4, with D perhaps assigned TRBD1 or TRBD2 (7 bases each). The ends were cut back, 4 bases at V and 8 bases at J, with 16 bases in the middle. Germline-derived CDR1 and CDR2 are SGHRS and YFSETQ. CDR3 length: 14 residues.

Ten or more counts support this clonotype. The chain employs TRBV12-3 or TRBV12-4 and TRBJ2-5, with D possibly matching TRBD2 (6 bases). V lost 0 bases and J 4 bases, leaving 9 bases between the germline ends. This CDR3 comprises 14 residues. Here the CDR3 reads CASSLASGVETQYF. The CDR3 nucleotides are TGTGCCAGCAGTTTAGCTAGCGGAGTAGAGACCCAGTACTTC.

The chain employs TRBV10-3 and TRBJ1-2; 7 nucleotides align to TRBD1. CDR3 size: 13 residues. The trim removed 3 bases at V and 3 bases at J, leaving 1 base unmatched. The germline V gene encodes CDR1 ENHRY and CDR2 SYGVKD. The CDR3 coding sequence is TGTGCCATCAGTGACGACAGGGACTATGGCTACACCTTC. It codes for CAISDDRDYGYTF.

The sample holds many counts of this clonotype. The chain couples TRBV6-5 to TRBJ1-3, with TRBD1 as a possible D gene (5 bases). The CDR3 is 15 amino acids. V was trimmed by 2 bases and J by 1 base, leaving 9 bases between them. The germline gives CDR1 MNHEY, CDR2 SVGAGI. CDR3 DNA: TGTGCCAGCAGTTACGAGGGGACGTCTGGAAACACCATATATTTT. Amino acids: CASSYEGTSGNTIYF.

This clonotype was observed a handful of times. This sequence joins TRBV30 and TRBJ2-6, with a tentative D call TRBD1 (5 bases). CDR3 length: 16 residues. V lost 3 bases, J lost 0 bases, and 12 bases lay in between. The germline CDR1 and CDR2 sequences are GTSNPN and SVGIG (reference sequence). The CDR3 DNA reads TGTGCCTGGAGACGAACAGGAGCCTCTGGGGCCAACGTCCTGACTTTC. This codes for CAWRRTGASGANVLTF.

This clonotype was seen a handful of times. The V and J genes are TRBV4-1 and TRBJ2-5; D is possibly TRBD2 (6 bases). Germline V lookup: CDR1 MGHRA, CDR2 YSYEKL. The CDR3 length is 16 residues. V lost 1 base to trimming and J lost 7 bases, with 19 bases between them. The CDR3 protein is CASSQVLAGVLGTQYF. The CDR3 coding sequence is TGCGCCAGCAGCCAAGTACTAGCTGGGGTTTTAGGGACCCAGTACTTC.

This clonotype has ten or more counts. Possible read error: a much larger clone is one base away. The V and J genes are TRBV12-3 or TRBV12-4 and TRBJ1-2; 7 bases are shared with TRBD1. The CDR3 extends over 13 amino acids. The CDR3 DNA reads TGTGCCTGCAGCACTCAGGGGGGCTATGGCTACACCTTC. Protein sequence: CACSTQGGYGYTF.

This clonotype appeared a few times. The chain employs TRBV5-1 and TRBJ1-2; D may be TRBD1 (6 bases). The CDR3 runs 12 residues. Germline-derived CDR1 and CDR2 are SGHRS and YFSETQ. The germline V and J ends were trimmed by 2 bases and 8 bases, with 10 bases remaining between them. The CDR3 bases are TGCGCCAGCAGCTTAACACAGGGAGGCTACACCTTC. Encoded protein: CASSLTQGGYTF.

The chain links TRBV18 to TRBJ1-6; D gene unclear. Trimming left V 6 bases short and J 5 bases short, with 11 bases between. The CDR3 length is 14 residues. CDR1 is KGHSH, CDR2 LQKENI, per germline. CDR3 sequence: CASSTQVDNSPLHF. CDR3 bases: TGTGCCAGCTCGACCCAGGTGGATAATTCACCCCTCCACTTT. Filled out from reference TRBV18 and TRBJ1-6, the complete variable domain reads NAGVMQNPRHLVRRRGQEARLRCSPMKGHSHVYWYRQLPEEGLKFMVYLQKENIIDESGMPKERFSAEFPKEGPSILRIQQVVRGDSAAYFCASSTQVDNSPLHFGNGTRLTVT.

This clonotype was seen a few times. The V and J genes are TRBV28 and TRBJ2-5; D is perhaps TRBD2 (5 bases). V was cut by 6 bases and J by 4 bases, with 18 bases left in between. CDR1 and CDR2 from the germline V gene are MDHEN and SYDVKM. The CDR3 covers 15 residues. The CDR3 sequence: CASRTPGPAGETQYF. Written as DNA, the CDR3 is TGTGCCAGCAGGACTCCTGGACCGGCGGGAGAGACCCAGTACTTC.

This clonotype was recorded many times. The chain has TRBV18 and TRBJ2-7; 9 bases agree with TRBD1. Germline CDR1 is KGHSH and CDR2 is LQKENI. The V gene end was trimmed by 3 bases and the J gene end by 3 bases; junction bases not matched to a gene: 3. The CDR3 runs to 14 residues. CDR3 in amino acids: CASSPETGGYEQYF. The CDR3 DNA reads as TGTGCCAGCTCACCCGAGACAGGGGGCTACGAGCAGTACTTC.

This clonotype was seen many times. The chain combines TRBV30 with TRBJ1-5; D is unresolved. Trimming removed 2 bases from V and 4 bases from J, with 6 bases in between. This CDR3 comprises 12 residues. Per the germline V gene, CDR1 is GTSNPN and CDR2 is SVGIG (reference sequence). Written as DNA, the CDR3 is TGTGCCTGGAGTCGGGGTAATCAGCCCCAGCATTTT. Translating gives CAWSRGNQPQHF.

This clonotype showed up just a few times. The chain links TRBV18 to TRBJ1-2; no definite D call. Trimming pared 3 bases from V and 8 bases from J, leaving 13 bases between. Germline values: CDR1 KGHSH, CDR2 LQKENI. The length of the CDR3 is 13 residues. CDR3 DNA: TGTGCCAGCTCACCGTTGGAGTCTCGGGGCTACACCTTC. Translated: CASSPLESRGYTF.

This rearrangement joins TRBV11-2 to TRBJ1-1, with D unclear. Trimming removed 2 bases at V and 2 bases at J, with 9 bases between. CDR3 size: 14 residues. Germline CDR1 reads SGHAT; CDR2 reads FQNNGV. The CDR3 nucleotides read TGTGCCAGCAGCTTATCCACCTACAACACTGAAGCTTTCTTT. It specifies CASSLSTYNTEAFF.

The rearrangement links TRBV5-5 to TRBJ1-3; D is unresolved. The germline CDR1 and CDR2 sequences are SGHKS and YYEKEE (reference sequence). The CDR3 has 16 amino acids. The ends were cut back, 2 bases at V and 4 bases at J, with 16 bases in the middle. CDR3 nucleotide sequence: TGTGCCAGCAGCTTCAGGTTCTTCAGGTCGGGAAACACCATATATTTT. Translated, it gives CASSFRFFRSGNTIYF.

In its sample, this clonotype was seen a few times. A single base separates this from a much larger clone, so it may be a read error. The CDR3 protein is CASGPLLGNTEAFF. The CDR3 DNA reads TGTGCCAGCGGGCCGCTGCTGGGGAACACTGAAGCTTTCTTT. This chain uses TRBV27 with TRBJ1-1; D ambiguous. CDR3 length equals 14 residues. V dropped 8 bases and J dropped 1 base, with 14 bases sitting between them. Germline V gene data show CDR1 as MNHEY and CDR2 as SMNVEV (reference sequence).

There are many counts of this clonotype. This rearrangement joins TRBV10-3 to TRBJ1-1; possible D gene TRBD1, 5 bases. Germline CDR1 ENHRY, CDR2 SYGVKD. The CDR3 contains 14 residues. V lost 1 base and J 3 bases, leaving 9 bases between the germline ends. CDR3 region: CAISELGGYTEAFF. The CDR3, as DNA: TGTGCCATCAGTGAGTTGGGGGGATACACTGAAGCTTTCTTT.

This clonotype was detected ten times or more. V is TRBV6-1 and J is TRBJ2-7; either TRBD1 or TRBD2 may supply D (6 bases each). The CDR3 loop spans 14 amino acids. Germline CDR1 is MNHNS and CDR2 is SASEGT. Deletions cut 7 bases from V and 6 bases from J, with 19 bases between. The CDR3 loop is CASMRGDSVAEQYF. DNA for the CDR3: TGTGCCAGCATGAGGGGGGACTCCGTCGCCGAGCAGTACTTC.

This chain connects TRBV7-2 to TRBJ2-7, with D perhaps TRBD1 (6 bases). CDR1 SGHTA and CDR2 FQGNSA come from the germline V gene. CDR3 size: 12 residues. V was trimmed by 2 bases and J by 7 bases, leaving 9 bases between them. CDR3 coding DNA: TGTGCCAGCAGCTTACAGGGGTGGGAGCAGTACTTC. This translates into CASSLQGWEQYF.

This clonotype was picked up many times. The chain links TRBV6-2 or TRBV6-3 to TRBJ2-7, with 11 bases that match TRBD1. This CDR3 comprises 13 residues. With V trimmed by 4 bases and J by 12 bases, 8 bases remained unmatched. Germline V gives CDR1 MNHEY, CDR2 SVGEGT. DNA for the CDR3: TGTGCCAGCAGTTCGGGACAGGGGGGACCACCGTACTTC. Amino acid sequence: CASSSGQGGPPYF.

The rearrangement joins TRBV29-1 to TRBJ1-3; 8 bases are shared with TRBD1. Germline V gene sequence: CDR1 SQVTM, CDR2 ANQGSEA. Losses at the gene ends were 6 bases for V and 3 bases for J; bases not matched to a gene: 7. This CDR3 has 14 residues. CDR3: CSVVDRDGGNTIYF. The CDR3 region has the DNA TGCAGCGTGGTGGACAGGGATGGTGGAAACACCATATATTTT.

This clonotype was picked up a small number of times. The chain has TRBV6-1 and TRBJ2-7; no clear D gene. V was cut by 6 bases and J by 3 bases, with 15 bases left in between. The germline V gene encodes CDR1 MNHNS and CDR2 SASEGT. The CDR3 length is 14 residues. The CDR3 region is CASSTPAVYYEQYF. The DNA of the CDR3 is TGTGCCAGCAGCACCCCGGCCGTTTACTACGAGCAGTACTTC.